The following is a T cell receptor beta chain sequence with its context. The CDR3 is made up of 14 amino acids. With 4 bases clipped from V and 7 bases from J, the junction kept 6 bases outside the gene matches. The V gene's germline CDR1 is SGHAT and CDR2 FQNNGV. The record originates from a study of cytomegalovirus exposure and HLA in healthy donors. With 60 Vbeta and 13 Jbeta primers, the PCR was carried out. Clones were sequenced by immunoSEQ multiplex PCR, and TCRdb holds only the in-frame ones, with some missing. The sample consists of about 59,000 clones, 75% to 85% of them appearing once. The chain carries TRBV11-2 and TRBJ1-5; 8 bases line up with TRBD1. Material for sequencing was PBMCs. The TCR sequence derives from a woman between 40 and 55 years old in good health and CMV-seronegative. The CDR3 DNA sequence: TGTGCCAGCAGCTATGGACAGGGAGGCCAGCCCCAGCATTTT. Amino acids: CASSYGQGGQPQHF.